The 2 T cell receptor beta chains below were found in one sample sequenced in a study of monozygotic twins with inflammatory bowel disease. TCRdb re-called the 5' RACE reads and gives one entry per CDR3 protein, without DNA. Here the sample table reports about 450,000 distinct CDR3 sequences. The source material was blood. The source is a human donor with ulcerative colitis or Crohn's disease, or a healthy co-twin of an affected twin (not recorded which).

This chain uses TRBV5-1 with TRBJ1-1; TCRdb's assignment of TRBD1 cannot be checked, as there is no DNA. This CDR3 is 16 amino acids long. Looked up from germline, CDR1 is SGHRS and CDR2 is YFSETQ. The CDR3: CASSLEKEGANTEAFF.

The chain combines TRBV29-1 with TRBJ2-5; absent DNA, TCRdb's TRBD2 call cannot be checked. CDR3 length: 14 amino acids. CDR1 and CDR2 (germline): SQVTM, ANQGSEA. The CDR3 region is CSVLRTSGQETQYF.